These T cell receptor beta chains were read from a single sample in a study of blood T cells in healthy people across ages. TCRdb redid the calling of the 5' RACE reads with MiXCR, one entry per CDR3 protein. The table shows 780,000 or so distinct CDR3 sequences, with more than 50% occurring only once. What was sequenced was blood. The receptors were gathered from a man aged 35-49 years in good health. Both conserved end residues are part of each CDR3. The order of the fields is V gene, J gene, clone size, D gene, CDR3 protein, CDR3 DNA. D genes are given only for firm matches. Rows may omit the clone size; those that give it use once, few, many or a size class.

TRBV7-2	TRBJ1-5	-	TRBD1	CASSLIDRDQPQHF	TGTGCCAGCAGCTTAATAGACAGGGATCAGCCCCAGCATTTT
TRBV20-1	TRBJ2-2	few	TRBD2	CSARRSGRDGELFF	TGCAGTGCTAGACGCAGCGGGAGAGACGGGGAGCTGTTTTTT
TRBV24-1	TRBJ2-5	-	TRBD1	CATSDAGTGPRETQYF	TGTGCCACCAGTGACGCTGGGACAGGGCCGCGGGAGACCCAGTACTTC
TRBV3-1	TRBJ2-5	-	TRBD2	CASSPLILAVGEETQYF	TGTGCCAGCAGCCCCCTTATTCTAGCGGTAGGGGAAGAGACCCAGTACTTC
TRBV5-1	TRBJ2-5	once	-	CASTQIGVATQYF	TGCGCCAGCACGCAGATAGGTGTTGCGACCCAGTACTTC
TRBV4-2	TRBJ2-2	-	-	CASSPETISGELFF	TGTGCCAGCAGCCCCGAGACTATCTCCGGGGAGCTGTTTTTT
TRBV4-2	TRBJ2-2	-	TRBD2	CASSPLAAGGTGELFF	TGTGCCAGCAGCCCATTAGCGGCGGGGGGCACCGGGGAGCTGTTTTTT
TRBV3-1	TRBJ2-1	-	TRBD2	CASSQETSLAGGDNEQFF	TGTGCCAGCAGCCAAGAAACATCCCTAGCGGGAGGGGACAATGAGCAGTTCTTC
TRBV27	TRBJ2-5	-	-	CASSQTPRETQYF	TGTGCCAGCAGCCAGACCCCCCGAGAGACCCAGTACTTC
TRBV2	TRBJ2-7	-	-	CASSGNTDGYNEQYF	TGTGCCAGCAGTGGAAACACGGACGGCTACAATGAGCAGTACTTC
TRBV11-2	TRBJ2-7	-	-	CASSRGGVRPGEQYF	TGTGCCAGCAGCCGCGGAGGGGTTAGGCCTGGCGAGCAGTACTTC
TRBV14	TRBJ2-5	-	-	CASSQVAWETQYF	TGTGCCAGCAGCCAAGTAGCGTGGGAGACCCAGTACTTC
TRBV14	TRBJ2-7	-	TRBD2	CASSQLAGPHEQYF	TGTGCCAGCAGCCAACTAGCGGGGCCCCACGAGCAGTACTTC
TRBV14	TRBJ2-1	-	-	CASSQDGPSVFF	TGTGCCAGCAGCCAAGATGGCCCAAGCGTGTTCTTC
TRBV20-1	TRBJ2-3	-	-	CSAEDYSMQSDTQYF	TGCAGTGCCGAAGACTATTCGATGCAATCAGATACGCAGTATTTT
TRBV14	TRBJ1-2	-	-	CASSPTSRNGYGYTF	TGTGCCAGCAGCCCAACTTCTCGTAACGGCTATGGCTACACCTTC
TRBV7-3	TRBJ2-4	-	-	CASSLGRSIQYF	TGTGCCAGCAGCTTAGGCAGGAGCATTCAGTACTTC
TRBV12-3/TRBV12-4	TRBJ2-6	once	TRBD1	CASSDWDRGRTGANVLTF	TGTGCCAGCAGTGATTGGGACAGGGGGCGAACTGGGGCCAACGTCCTGACTTTC
TRBV28	TRBJ2-7	-	-	CASVPTGSPSYEQYF	TGTGCCAGCGTCCCCACAGGGTCCCCCTCCTACGAGCAGTACTTC
TRBV7-9	TRBJ2-7	few	TRBD2	CASSSHMGLAGVREQYF	TGTGCCAGCAGCTCACACATGGGACTAGCGGGAGTGCGCGAGCAGTACTTC
TRBV20-1	TRBJ2-4	few	TRBD2	CSARDPGLAGGYIQYF	TGCAGTGCTAGAGATCCGGGACTAGCGGGAGGGTACATTCAGTACTTC
TRBV20-1	TRBJ2-1	-	TRBD2	CSASVSGRLYNEQFF	TGCAGTGCTAGTGTGAGCGGGAGGCTATACAATGAGCAGTTCTTC
TRBV29-1	TRBJ2-3	-	TRBD2	CSVLAGGTTDTQYF	TGCAGCGTCCTAGCGGGAGGGACCACAGATACGCAGTATTTT
TRBV7-9	TRBJ2-3	many	-	CASSLETDTQYF	TGTGCCAGCAGCTTAGAAACAGATACGCAGTATTTT
TRBV24-1	TRBJ1-5	-	TRBD1	CATSDPGQYQPQHF	TGTGCCACCAGTGATCCGGGACAGTATCAGCCCCAGCATTTT
TRBV6-4	TRBJ2-3	many	-	CASSSGNTDTQYF	TGTGCCAGCAGCAGCGGAAACACAGATACGCAGTATTTT
TRBV20-1	TRBJ1-5	-	-	CSARSVEGSNQPRHF	TGCAGTGCTAGGTCCGTCGAGGGGTCCAATCAGCCCCGGCATTTT
TRBV7-9	TRBJ2-1	-	TRBD2	CASNLAGENYNEQFF	TGTGCCAGCAACCTAGCGGGGGAGAACTACAATGAGCAGTTCTTC
TRBV6-5	TRBJ1-2	few	TRBD1	CASSYSDRGLHGYTF	TGTGCCAGCAGTTACTCGGACAGGGGGTTGCACGGCTACACCTTC
TRBV7-2	TRBJ2-4	few	-	CASSSRGSKNIQYF	TGTGCCAGCAGCTCCCGGGGCAGTAAAAACATTCAGTACTTC
TRBV12-3/TRBV12-4	TRBJ2-1	few	TRBD2	CASRRGDNEQFF	TGTGCCAGCAGACGGGGGGACAATGAGCAGTTCTTC
TRBV15	TRBJ1-5	-	-	CATSDTRGGPQHF	TGTGCCACCAGCGATACCCGCGGTGGGCCCCAGCATTTT
TRBV20-1	TRBJ2-7	-	-	CSAEDRGGTSYEQYF	TGCAGTGCTGAAGACAGGGGAGGGACCTCCTACGAGCAGTACTTC
TRBV24-1	TRBJ2-2	-	TRBD1	CATSDRSGTANTGELFF	TGTGCCACCAGTGATCGGTCCGGGACAGCGAACACCGGGGAGCTGTTTTTT
TRBV7-9	TRBJ1-2	-	-	CASSSILTDNYGYTF	TGTGCCAGCAGCTCCATCCTTACAGATAATTATGGCTACACCTTC
TRBV28	TRBJ2-7	-	-	CASSPSPGYRTYEQYF	TGTGCCAGCAGCCCCTCCCCGGGGTATCGCACCTACGAGCAGTACTTC
TRBV7-2	TRBJ2-5	-	TRBD2	CASSSLAGVGETQYF	TGTGCCAGCAGTTCCCTAGCGGGGGTGGGGGAGACCCAGTACTTC
TRBV5-1	TRBJ1-1	-	TRBD1	CASSSGQGYPYTEAFF	TGCGCCAGCAGTTCTGGACAGGGGTACCCCTACACTGAAGCTTTCTTT
TRBV5-4	TRBJ2-5	-	-	CASSWTTLRSRSTQYF	TGTGCCAGCAGCTGGACTACCCTTCGGTCAAGATCGACCCAGTACTTC
TRBV6-2/TRBV6-3	TRBJ2-3	once	-	CASSYSMARYTDTQYF	TGTGCCAGCAGTTACTCGATGGCGAGATACACAGATACGCAGTATTTT
TRBV7-2	TRBJ2-5	-	TRBD1	CASSPNQGARETQYF	TGTGCCAGCAGCCCCAACCAGGGGGCTCGGGAGACCCAGTACTTC
TRBV4-1	TRBJ2-7	-	TRBD1	CASSQDKRDRTTYEQYF	TGCGCCAGCAGCCAAGATAAGAGGGACAGGACGACCTACGAGCAGTACTTC
TRBV9	TRBJ2-7	-	-	CASSLGDGPYEQYF	TGTGCCAGCAGCCTAGGGGACGGACCCTACGAGCAGTACTTC
TRBV30	TRBJ2-1	-	TRBD2	CAWLAGTYNEQFF	TGTGCCTGGTTAGCGGGGACCTACAATGAGCAGTTCTTC
TRBV7-2	TRBJ2-7	-	TRBD1	CASSLGVDRLTYEQYF	TGTGCCAGCAGCTTAGGAGTGGACAGGCTCACCTACGAGCAGTACTTC